The sequence of this T cell receptor beta chain was determined in a study of blood T cell repertoires in COVID-19. Study as a whole: Donors in the United States, Italy and Spain gave samples during acute or convalescent COVID-19.

This CDR3 is built from 19 residues. Trimming took 3 bases from V and 8 from J; bases not matched to a gene: 17. Germline V gene lookup returns CDR1 ENHRY and CDR2 SYGVKD. Per the study methods: Reference gene primer amplification in the assay estimated nucleated cell counts. Sequencing used immunoSEQ multiplex PCR; TCRdb keeps in-frame clones, though not all of them. V and J calls and clone size are those listed in that table; D and trimming were worked out from the DNA. The sample carries under 150,000 clones, 85% to 90% recorded once. The sequenced material came from peripheral blood. The gene calls are TRBV10-3 and TRBJ2-3; 13 bases are shared with TRBD2. The clonotype comes from a man between 45 and 60 years old with active or convalescent COVID-19. The CDR3, as DNA: TGTGCCATCAGTGAAAGCCGGACTAGCGGGAGCGGGGGACACGTTACGCAGTATTTT. It encodes CAISESRTSGSGGHVTQYF.